This T cell receptor beta chain came from a study of shared clonotypes between healthy human individuals. Study-level results: Larger richness was generally estimated for naive than memory subsets. Non-shared clonotypes were found to have lower generation probabilities than the clonotypes that were shared by all four of the sorted-subset donors. The study drew on few donors, limiting represented genetic and exposure-history diversity.

About this clone itself: What it binds is not known.

Terminally differentiated effector memory CD45RA+ cells were excluded from the naive CD8 cells, which were CD45RO-negative and positively selected for CCR7. Generated by immunoSEQ multiplex PCR, the TCRdb table keeps only in-frame clones and is missing some. The table shows some 2 million clones, with roughly 95% occurring only once. What was sequenced was naive CD8+ T cells sorted from blood. This TCR came from a man between 18 and 35 years old in good health.

The CDR3 region has the DNA TGTGCCAGCAGCCCCGACAGGGGATTCTACGAGCAGTACTTC. Translated: CASSPDRGFYEQYF. The rearrangement uses TRBV7-2 and TRBJ2-7, with TRBD1 identical over 8 bases. Germline CDR1 reads SGHTA; CDR2 reads FQGNSA. The CDR3 has 14 residues. V dropped 5 bases and J dropped 3; count of bases not matched to a gene: 6.